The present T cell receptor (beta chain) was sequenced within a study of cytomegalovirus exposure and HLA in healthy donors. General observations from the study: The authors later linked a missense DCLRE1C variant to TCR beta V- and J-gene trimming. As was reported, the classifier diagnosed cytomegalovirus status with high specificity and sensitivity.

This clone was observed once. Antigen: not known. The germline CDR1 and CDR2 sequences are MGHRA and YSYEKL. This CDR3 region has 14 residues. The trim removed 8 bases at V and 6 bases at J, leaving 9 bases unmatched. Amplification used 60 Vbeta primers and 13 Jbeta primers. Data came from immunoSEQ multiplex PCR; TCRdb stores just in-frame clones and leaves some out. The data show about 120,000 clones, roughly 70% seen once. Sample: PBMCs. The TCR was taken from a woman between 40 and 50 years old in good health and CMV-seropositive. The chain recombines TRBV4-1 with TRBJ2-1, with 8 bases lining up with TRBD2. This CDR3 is CASGHVGGVNEQFF. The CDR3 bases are TGCGCCAGCGGACACGTCGGGGGGGTCAATGAGCAGTTCTTC.